The entry below describes one T cell receptor beta chain. Its antigen is unidentified. The sample belongs to a study of PD-1 blockade in classical Hodgkin lymphoma. Study-level background: Nivolumab dosing for patients was 3 mg/kg, administered intravenously every 2 weeks.

TCRdb's copy holds only in-frame clones and misses some; the assay was immunoSEQ multiplex PCR. This table holds tens of thousands of clones, roughly 78% found once. The germline gives CDR1 PRHDT, CDR2 FYEKMQ (reference sequence). The CDR3 runs 16 residues. Trimming cost V 4 bases and J 1 base; bases outside gene matches: 9. Time point of the sample: cycle 4 day 1 (C4D1), after 6 weeks of nivolumab. Every single patient, without exception, relapsed after autologous stem cell transplantation, and brentuximab vedotin exposure varied. The study, taken as a whole, reports: Reports described newly diagnosed patients as having lower baseline TCR diversity than healthy donors. At C4D1, TCR diversity had climbed significantly for CD4+ cells, though not for CD8+ cells. There remain no defined causes for the repertoire differences, which possibly reflect disease activity or prior therapy.

This chain connects TRBV13 to TRBJ1-1; the match to TRBD1 covers 7 bases. The source of this sequence is a human donor with classical Hodgkin lymphoma. The sample was peripheral blood mononuclear cells (PBMCs), taken before the fourth cycle of nivolumab. The CDR3 region is CASSSLQGNQNTEAFF. The CDR3 region has the DNA TGTGCCAGCAGCTCCCTACAGGGGAATCAGAACACTGAAGCTTTCTTT.